This T cell receptor (beta chain) was captured in a study of cytomegalovirus exposure and HLA in healthy donors. Germline-derived CDR1 and CDR2 are SGHRS and YFSETQ. V lost 3 bases, J lost 6 bases, and 16 bases lay in between. This CDR3 spans 14 amino acids. Profiling relied on immunoSEQ multiplex PCR, and the TCRdb table lists in-frame clones only, not all of them. The table lists over 250,000 clones, about 85% of them singletons. The clonotype originates from a young woman in good health and CMV-seropositive. V and J are TRBV5-1 and TRBJ2-7; a possible D gene is TRBD2 (6 bases). Input material: PBMCs. The DNA of the CDR3 is TGCGCCAGCAGCTCATCCGGGACTTCCATCGAGCAGTACTTC. This sequence encodes CASSSSGTSIEQYF. Looking up the rest from reference TRBV5-1 and TRBJ2-7 gives the full variable domain: KAGVTQTPRYLIKTRGQQVTLSCSPISGHRSVSWYQQTPGQGLQFLFEYFSETQRNKGNFPGRFSGRQFSNSRSEMNVSTLELGDSALYLCASSSSGTSIEQYFGPGTRLTVT.